This entry lists 27 T cell receptor beta chains sequenced from one sample in a study of T cells after yellow fever vaccination. TCRdb called the 5' RACE reads again in MiXCR, with one record for every CDR3 protein. This table holds 250,000 to 400,000 distinct CDR3 sequences, about 4% found once. The source was PBMCs, collected 5 days after the yellow fever booster vaccination. All receptors derive from a man younger than 30 who received the YFV17D yellow fever vaccine.

This clonotype was found many times. The gene calls are TRBV29-1 and TRBJ2-3; D remains unclear. Trimming took off 3 bases at V and 2 bases at J, with 12 bases between the two ends. The CDR3 covers 14 residues. CDR1 and CDR2 (germline): SQVTM, ANQGSEA. CDR3 bases: TGCAGCGTTGATAGTGCGGTAGTCACAGATACGCAGTATTTT. Its translation: CSVDSAVVTDTQYF.

Many counts were recorded for this clonotype. This rearrangement joins TRBV4-2 to TRBJ1-5; no clear D gene. V dropped 0 bases and J dropped 0 bases, with 9 bases sitting between them. This CDR3 spans 16 amino acids. Germline CDR1 is LGHNA and CDR2 is YNFKEQ. CDR3 sequence: CASSQDMPVSNQPQHF. The CDR3 DNA reads TGTGCCAGCAGCCAAGATATGCCAGTTAGCAATCAGCCCCAGCATTTT.

This clonotype came up many times. The chain links TRBV21-1 to TRBJ1-4. TRBV21-1 constitutes a pseudogene. This CDR3 comprises 16 residues. CDR3 DNA sequence: TGTGCCAGCACCCCCGGCGAGGGGACAGCTAATGAAAAACTGTTTTTT. This sequence encodes CASTPGEGTANEKLFF.

A few counts support this clonotype. CDR3 nucleotide sequence: TGCGCCAGCAGCCCGCCACTAGCGGGGGGGCGGGATACGCAGTATTTT. This gives the protein CASSPPLAGGRDTQYF. The chain uses TRBV5-1 and TRBJ2-3; TRBD2 agrees at 13 bases. Germline CDR1 is SGHRS and CDR2 is YFSETQ. This CDR3 comprises 16 residues. V was pared by 4 bases and J by 6 bases, with 8 bases of the junction left unmatched. Supplemented by reference TRBV5-1 and TRBJ2-3, the full variable domain reads KAGVTQTPRYLIKTRGQQVTLSCSPISGHRSVSWYQQTPGQGLQFLFEYFSETQRNKGNFPGRFSGRQFSNSRSEMNVSTLELGDSALYLCASSPPLAGGRDTQYFGPGTRLTVL.

V and J are TRBV29-1 and TRBJ1-2; the D is unclear. Trimming cost V 7 bases and J 3 bases, with 15 bases left between them. CDR3 size: 13 residues. The germline gives CDR1 SQVTM, CDR2 ANQGSEA. In DNA, the CDR3 is TGCAGCGCCCGCGGCTATGGGTACTATGGCTACACCTTC. Its protein product is CSARGYGYYGYTF.

This clonotype was seen a few times. The gene calls are TRBV11-2 and TRBJ2-2; maybe TRBD2 (5 bases). The V and J ends lost 5 bases and 1 base respectively, with 14 bases between them. The CDR3 is made up of 16 amino acids. Germline V lookup: CDR1 SGHAT, CDR2 FQNNGV. DNA for the CDR3: TGTGCCAGCAGCCTCCCGGAGGCTGTGAACACCGGGGAGCTGTTTTTT. Its protein product is CASSLPEAVNTGELFF. The entire variable domain, with the rest obtained from reference TRBV11-2 and TRBJ2-2, is as follows: EAGVAQSPRYKIIEKRQSVAFWCNPISGHATLYWYQQILGQGPKLLIQFQNNGVVDDSQLPKDRFSAERLKGVDSTLKIQPAKLEDSAVYLCASSLPEAVNTGELFFGEGSRLTVL.

CDR3 in amino acids: CASSPGRGYTEAFF. CDR3 DNA: TGTGCCAGCAGTCCCGGGCGGGGCTACACTGAAGCTTTCTTT. J is TRBJ1-1 and V is TRBV7-2, with D possibly being TRBD1 (5 bases). The V end lost 6 bases, the J end lost 3 bases, and 14 bases lay between the germline ends. The CDR3 sequence is 14 residues long. Germline V gene sequence: CDR1 SGHTA, CDR2 FQGNSA.

This clonotype was counted ten times or more. The rearrangement links TRBV20-1 to TRBJ2-1; TRBD1 agrees at 9 bases. Germline CDR1 is DFQATT and CDR2 is SNEGSKA (reference sequence). The CDR3 has 15 residues. CDR3 sequence: CRGTGIENSYNEQFF. In DNA form, the CDR3 reads TGCAGGGGGACAGGGATCGAAAACTCCTACAATGAGCAGTTCTTC.

The table lists this clonotype with a few counts. V usage is TRBV7-9 and J usage is TRBJ2-4; a weak D match, TRBD2 (6 bases). CDR3 size: 17 residues. V gave up 5 bases and J gave up 0 bases, with 17 bases separating them. The germline V gene encodes CDR1 SEHNR and CDR2 FQNEAQ (reference sequence). The CDR3 spells CASSLLGGLGAKNIQYF. CDR3 in DNA: TGTGCCAGCAGCCTCCTGGGGGGTTTGGGAGCCAAAAACATTCAGTACTTC.

This clonotype has more than one count but fewer than ten. The gene calls are TRBV6-5 and TRBJ1-6, with TRBD1 matching over 10 bases. The V gene end was trimmed by 6 bases and the J gene end by 10 bases; junction bases not matched to a gene: 6. Germline CDR1 reads MNHEY; CDR2 reads SVGAGI. The CDR3 totals 14 residues. CDR3 DNA sequence: TGTGCCAGCAGCCGGGACAGGGGTGCGTCACCCCTCCACTTT. Protein product: CASSRDRGASPLHF.

This clonotype was seen repeatedly, ten times or more. The chain couples TRBV27 to TRBJ2-3; 9 nucleotides align to TRBD2. The germline V gene encodes CDR1 MNHEY and CDR2 SMNVEV (reference sequence). There are 16 residues in the CDR3. V shed 3 bases, J shed 1 base, and the junction held 5 bases outside the gene matches. The CDR3 bases are TGTGCCAGCAGTTTTTTAGTAGCGGGGGGCACAGATACGCAGTATTTT. Protein product: CASSFLVAGGTDTQYF.

This clonotype was counted only a few times. The chain uses TRBV11-2 and TRBJ2-2, with D perhaps assigned TRBD1 or TRBD2 (5 bases each). CDR3 length: 15 residues. Trimming cost V 4 bases and J 5 bases, with 14 bases left between them. Germline CDR1 is SGHAT and CDR2 is FQNNGV. CDR3: CASSSPLEGTGELFF. CDR3 bases: TGTGCCAGCAGCTCCCCCCTAGAGGGGACCGGGGAGCTGTTTTTT.

The sample holds a few counts of this clonotype. The V gene is TRBV7-2, the J gene TRBJ2-7; D is unresolved. Trimming took off 0 bases at V and 5 bases at J, with 8 bases between the two ends. This CDR3 contains 13 residues. Per the germline V gene, CDR1 is SGHTA and CDR2 is FQGNSA. In nucleotides, the CDR3 is TGTGCCAGCAGCTTAGCACTCCGGAACGAGCAGTACTTC. Its translation: CASSLALRNEQYF.

There are a few counts of this clonotype. V gene TRBV18 combines with J gene TRBJ2-3; D is ambiguous. V was pared by 2 bases and J by 5 bases, with 2 bases between. The CDR3 extends over 11 amino acids. Germline CDR1 is KGHSH and CDR2 is LQKENI. The CDR3 here is CASSPKDTQYF. The CDR3 DNA sequence: TGTGCCAGCTCACCAAAAGATACGCAGTATTTT.

This clonotype turned up a few times. The chain links TRBV20-1 to TRBJ1-1; no definite D call. Trimming took 0 bases from V and 1 from J, leaving 9 bases between them. Germline V gives CDR1 DFQATT, CDR2 SNEGSKA (reference sequence). The CDR3 is made up of 14 amino acids. CDR3 nucleotide sequence: TGCAGTGCTAGAGATTGGATGAGGAACACTGAAGCTTTCTTT. Protein sequence: CSARDWMRNTEAFF.

The rearrangement uses TRBV7-9 and TRBJ2-2, with D tentatively TRBD1 or TRBD2 (5 bases each). Germline V lookup: CDR1 SEHNR, CDR2 FQNEAQ (reference sequence). V was pared by 2 bases and J by 8 bases, with 15 bases between. The CDR3 sequence is 15 residues long. The CDR3 loop reads CASSLQKGTSGELFF. CDR3 coding DNA: TGTGCCAGCAGCTTACAAAAAGGGACGTCAGGGGAGCTGTTTTTT.

This clonotype was seen many times. This may be a read error: a much more frequent sequence differs by one nucleotide. V is TRBV5-1 and J is TRBJ2-5, with D possibly matching TRBD1 (5 bases). Germline V gene sequence: CDR1 SGHRS, CDR2 YFSETQ. The CDR3 is 15 residues long. CDR3 nucleotides: TGCGCCAGCAGCGCAGGGTGGGGTAATCAGGAGACCCAGCACTTC. Protein sequence: CASSAGWGNQETQHF.

The V gene is TRBV7-2, the J gene TRBJ2-1; 7 nucleotides agree with TRBD1. This CDR3 is built from 14 residues. Losses at the gene ends were 6 bases for V and 1 base for J; bases not matched to a gene: 3. The germline CDR1 and CDR2 sequences are SGHTA and FQGNSA. The CDR3 sequence is CASSRQGSYNEQFF. CDR3 bases: TGTGCCAGCAGTCGACAGGGATCCTACAATGAGCAGTTCTTC.

This clonotype was seen at least ten times. The rearrangement joins TRBV6-2 or TRBV6-3 to TRBJ2-7; no reliable D call. CDR1 is MNHEY and CDR2 is SVGEGT in the germline V gene. The CDR3 totals 13 residues. V was trimmed by 2 bases and J by 3 bases, leaving 8 bases between them. CDR3 sequence: CASSYGRVYEQYF. The CDR3 nucleotides are TGTGCCAGCAGTTACGGAAGGGTCTACGAGCAGTACTTC.

There are many counts of this clonotype. V usage is TRBV6-6 and J usage is TRBJ2-7; perhaps TRBD1 as D (5 bases). Trimming left V 6 bases short and J 2 bases short, with 11 bases between. The CDR3 totals 13 residues. CDR1 is MNHNY and CDR2 is SVGAGI in the germline V gene (reference sequence). As DNA, the CDR3 is TGTGCCAGCAGAGGACACGAAACCTACGAGCAGTACGTC. Its translation: CASRGHETYEQYV.

This chain joins TRBV20-1 and TRBJ1-6; no reliable D call. Per the germline V gene, CDR1 is DFQATT and CDR2 is SNEGSKA (reference sequence). This CDR3 comprises 13 residues. The germline V and J ends were trimmed by 6 bases and 6 bases, with 12 bases remaining between them. The CDR3 DNA sequence: TGCAGTGCCGTCCCGGGGTCTAATTCACCCCTCCACTTT. Translated, it gives CSAVPGSNSPLHF.

The V and J genes are TRBV27 and TRBJ2-1; D is unresolved. Germline CDR1 MNHEY, CDR2 SMNVEV (reference sequence). V was trimmed by 0 bases and J by 3 bases, leaving 9 bases between them. This CDR3 region has 15 residues. The CDR3 DNA reads as TGTGCCAGCAGTTTATCGTCGGCGGTCTACAATGAGCAGTTCTTC. Translating gives CASSLSSAVYNEQFF.

The rearrangement uses TRBV4-3 and TRBJ1-1; D gene uncertain. Germline V gene sequence: CDR1 LGHNA, CDR2 YSLEER. This CDR3 has 14 amino acids. V lost 0 bases, J lost 3 bases, and 8 bases lay in between. The CDR3 sequence is CASSQDLKYTEAFF. The CDR3 nucleotides are TGCGCCAGCAGCCAAGATCTCAAGTACACTGAAGCTTTCTTT.

This clonotype was observed a few times. The rearrangement uses TRBV12-3 or TRBV12-4 and TRBJ2-3; 10 bases fit TRBD2. The CDR3 sequence is 15 residues long. Losses at the gene ends were 7 bases for V and 0 bases for J; bases not matched to a gene: 4. The CDR3 region is CASNSGGSSTDTQYF. The CDR3 DNA follows: TGTGCCAGCAATAGCGGGGGGTCTAGCACAGATACGCAGTATTTT.

This clonotype was seen only a few times. The CDR3 protein is CASSLGFQFQPQHF. CDR3 nucleotide sequence: TGTGCCAGCTCACTGGGTTTTCAATTTCAGCCCCAGCATTTT. This chain links TRBV6-5 with TRBJ1-5; D call uncertain. The CDR3 runs to 14 residues. Trimming stripped 8 bases from V and 6 bases from J, with 17 bases between. The germline gives CDR1 MNHEY, CDR2 SVGAGI.

This clonotype was detected only a few times. An end of the junction differs from the germline gene, which may be a read error. This chain links TRBV5-1 with TRBJ1-1; D not resolved. This CDR3 spans 15 amino acids. The germline gives CDR1 SGHRS, CDR2 YFSETQ. As DNA, the CDR3 is TGCGCCAGCAACTTGTTACGACGGCTGAACACTGAAGCTTTCTTT. Translating it yields CASNLLRRLNTEAFF.

This clonotype has just a few counts. This chain's CDR3 is CASSSVVGGTSDTQYF. The CDR3 DNA reads TGTGCCAGCAGTTCTGTAGTGGGGGGGACTAGTGATACGCAGTATTTT. V gene TRBV28 combines with J gene TRBJ2-3; 8 bases match TRBD2. The junction had 12 bases not matched to a gene; V was cut back by 4 bases and J by 6 bases. Per germline, CDR1 MDHEN and CDR2 SYDVKM. This CDR3 is built from 16 residues.